A single sample is the source of the 16 T cell receptor beta chains below, sequenced in a study of PD-1 blockade in mismatch repair-deficient tumors. Assay used: immunoSEQ multiplex PCR; TCRdb lists only in-frame clones, some missing. The repertoire has about 120,000 clones, roughly 80% of them found once; the top ten carry about 4.5%. Sequenced here: peripheral blood, sampled approximately 60 weeks after starting pembrolizumab. Receptor source: an adult with mismatch repair-deficient cancer.

This rearrangement joins TRBV19 to TRBJ2-2; D may be TRBD2 (5 bases). Germline CDR1 and CDR2: LNHDA and SQIVND (reference sequence). The CDR3 has 16 amino acids. Trimming took 1 base from V and 7 from J, leaving 16 bases between them. As DNA, the CDR3 is TGTGCCAGTAGTATAGTTCCGGCGGGTACTCGCGGGGAGCTGTTTTTT. Translation gives CASSIVPAGTRGELFF.

This chain uses TRBV27 with TRBJ2-1; D is ambiguous. CDR1 MNHEY and CDR2 SMNVEV come from the germline V gene (reference sequence). This CDR3 has 12 amino acids. V was shortened by 5 bases and J by 4 bases, with 6 bases between the two germline ends. As DNA, the CDR3 is TGTGCCAGCAGTGACGGATACAATGAGCAGTTCTTC. It encodes CASSDGYNEQFF.

The chain employs TRBV12-5 and TRBJ2-7, with 8 bases identical to TRBD1. Germline values: CDR1 LGHNT, CDR2 FRNRAP. V gave up 3 bases and J gave up 4 bases; unmatched junction bases: 17. The CDR3 is 18 amino acids. This CDR3 reads CASGFEFEGRGLPYEQYF. The CDR3 DNA reads as TGTGCTAGTGGTTTTGAATTCGAAGGCAGGGGGCTTCCGTACGAGCAGTACTTC.

The chain uses TRBV18 and TRBJ1-5; D is uncertain. V was shortened by 2 bases and J by 7 bases, with 9 bases between the two germline ends. The CDR3 is made up of 13 amino acids. Germline loops: CDR1 KGHSH, CDR2 LQKENI. As DNA, the CDR3 is TGTGCCAGCTCACCAGGTCTGGGGCAGCCCCAGCATTTT. Its protein product is CASSPGLGQPQHF.

The chain combines TRBV11-2 with TRBJ2-5; 7 nucleotides align to TRBD1. From germline, CDR1 is SGHAT and CDR2 FQNNGV. The CDR3 runs to 12 residues. Trimming at V came to 9 bases and at J to 0 bases, leaving 1 base not matched to a gene. The CDR3 sequence is CARGQYQETQYF. Here the CDR3 DNA reads TGTGCCAGGGGACAGTACCAAGAGACCCAGTACTTC.

This clone has a single count. The chain combines TRBV6-5 with TRBJ1-1; D possibly corresponds to TRBD1 (5 bases). V gave up 4 bases and J gave up 1 base, with 7 bases separating them. The CDR3 length is 13 residues. CDR1 MNHEY and CDR2 SVGAGI come from the germline V gene. CDR3: CASSSGGNTEAFF. In nucleotides, the CDR3 is TGTGCCAGCAGTTCTGGGGGGAACACTGAAGCTTTCTTT.

This sequence joins TRBV4-3 and TRBJ2-3; the match to TRBD2 covers 12 bases. The CDR3 totals 18 residues. Germline V gene sequence: CDR1 LGHNA, CDR2 YSLEER. V lost 1 base and J lost 2; bases outside the gene matches: 7. CDR3 sequence (DNA): TGCGCCAGCAGCCAAGGAAGGACTAGCGGGGACCCCACAGATACGCAGTATTTT. It yields the protein CASSQGRTSGDPTDTQYF.

J is TRBJ2-7 and V is TRBV7-9; 9 positions agree with TRBD2. The CDR3 is 16 amino acids. Per germline, CDR1 SEHNR and CDR2 FQNEAQ (reference sequence). The V and J ends lost 5 bases and 2 bases, in that order; junction bases with no gene match: 10. The CDR3 nucleotides read TGTGCCAGCAGCAGTAGACAGACTAGCGGTACCTACGAGCAGTACTTC. Residues: CASSSRQTSGTYEQYF.

The chain uses TRBV7-9 and TRBJ2-1; no firm D call. The CDR3 sequence is 15 residues long. The V gene's germline CDR1 is SEHNR and CDR2 FQNEAQ (reference sequence). Between the trimmed V and J ends, which lost 5 bases and 4 bases, there was a span of 15 bases. DNA for the CDR3: TGTGCCAGCAGCCCCACTTGGAACTTATACAATGAGCAGTTCTTC. Translated, it gives CASSPTWNLYNEQFF. The complete variable domain, with remaining parts taken from reference TRBV7-9 and TRBJ2-1, reads DTGVSQNPRHKITKRGQNVTFRCDPISEHNRLYWYRQTLGQGPEFLTYFQNEAQLEKSRLLSDRFSAERPKGSFSTLEIQRTEQGDSAMYLCASSPTWNLYNEQFFGPGTRLTVL.

The table lists this clone with a few counts. The J gene is TRBJ1-3, the V gene TRBV11-2; D might be TRBD1 (6 bases). The length of the CDR3 is 15 residues. With 5 bases removed from V and 4 bases from J, the gap between germline ends came to 15 bases. The germline gives CDR1 SGHAT, CDR2 FQNNGV. The CDR3 nucleotides are TGTGCCAGCAGCCAAGATGAGGGGGGAGGAAACACCATATATTTT. Translating it yields CASSQDEGGGNTIYF.

This clone was recorded once. The CDR3 sequence: CASSQSGGVYGYTF. As DNA, the CDR3 is TGTGCCAGCAGCCAAAGCGGGGGTGTCTATGGCTACACCTTC. V is TRBV14 and J is TRBJ1-2; a possible D gene is TRBD1 (5 bases). V shed 2 bases and J shed 4 bases, with 11 bases lying between them. Germline V gene sequence: CDR1 SGHDN, CDR2 FVKESK. This CDR3 contains 14 residues.

V is TRBV25-1 and J is TRBJ2-7; D possibly matches TRBD1 or TRBD2 (5 bases each). The CDR3 loop spans 16 amino acids. Trimming shortened V by 3 bases and J by 0 bases, and 15 bases separated the two germline ends. CDR1 is MGHDK, CDR2 SYGVNS, per germline. CDR3 coding DNA: TGTGCCAGCAGTGAGTACGCCGGGACGGACTCCTACGAGCAGTACTTC. Translating it yields CASSEYAGTDSYEQYF.

The chain combines TRBV9 with TRBJ1-1, with unresolved D. V lost 6 bases and J 0 bases, leaving 15 bases between the germline ends. The CDR3 contains 15 residues. Germline CDR1 reads SGDLS; CDR2 reads YYNGEE. DNA for the CDR3: TGTGCCAGCAAGCCCTGGGCCCTTATGAACACTGAAGCTTTCTTT. It translates to CASKPWALMNTEAFF. Filled out from reference TRBV9 and TRBJ1-1, the complete variable domain reads DSGVTQTPKHLITATGQRVTLRCSPRSGDLSVYWYQQSLDQGLQFLIQYYNGEERAKGNILERFSAQQFPDLHSELNLSSLELGDSALYFCASKPWALMNTEAFFGQGTRLTVV.

V and J are TRBV7-9 and TRBJ2-7; D is unresolved. Looked up from germline, CDR1 is SEHNR and CDR2 is FQNEAQ (reference sequence). The CDR3 loop spans 11 amino acids. The V end lost 3 bases, the J end lost 6 bases, and 6 bases lay between the germline ends. CDR3 DNA: TGTGCCAGCAGCTTTTCCGGCGAGCAGTACTTC. Translated, it gives CASSFSGEQYF.

There are a few counts of this clone. The chain couples TRBV2 to TRBJ2-1; no clear D. This CDR3 is built from 11 residues. The germline V gene encodes CDR1 SNHLY and CDR2 FYNNEI. Trimming took off 5 bases at V and 8 bases at J, with 7 bases between the two ends. CDR3 region: CASSSYDEQFF. Written as DNA, the CDR3 is TGTGCCAGCAGTTCTTACGATGAGCAGTTCTTC.

The rearrangement uses TRBV27 and TRBJ2-1; TRBD2 aligns across 9 bases. Looked up from germline, CDR1 is MNHEY and CDR2 is SMNVEV (reference sequence). The trim removed 0 bases at V and 1 base at J, leaving 4 bases unmatched. This CDR3 is 17 amino acids long. CDR3 region: CASSLSVAGVSYNEQFF. In DNA form, the CDR3 reads TGTGCCAGCAGTTTATCAGTAGCGGGAGTTTCCTACAATGAGCAGTTCTTC.